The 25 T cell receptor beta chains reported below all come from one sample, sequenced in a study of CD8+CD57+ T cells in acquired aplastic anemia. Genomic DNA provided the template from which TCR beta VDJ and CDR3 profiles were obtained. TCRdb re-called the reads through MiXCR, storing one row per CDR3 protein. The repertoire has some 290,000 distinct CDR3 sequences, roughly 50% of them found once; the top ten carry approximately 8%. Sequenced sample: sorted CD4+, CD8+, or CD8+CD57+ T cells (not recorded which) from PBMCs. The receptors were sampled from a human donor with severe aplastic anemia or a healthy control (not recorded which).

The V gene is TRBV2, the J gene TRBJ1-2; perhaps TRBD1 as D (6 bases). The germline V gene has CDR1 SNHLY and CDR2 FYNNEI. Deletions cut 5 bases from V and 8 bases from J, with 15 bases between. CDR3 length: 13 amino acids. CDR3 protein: CASSNRETLGYTF. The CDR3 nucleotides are TGTGCCAGCAGTAACAGGGAAACCCTCGGCTACACCTTC.

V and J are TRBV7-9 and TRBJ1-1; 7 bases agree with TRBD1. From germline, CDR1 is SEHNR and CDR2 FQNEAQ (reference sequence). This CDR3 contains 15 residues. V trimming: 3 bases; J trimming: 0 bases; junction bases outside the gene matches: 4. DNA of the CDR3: TGTGCCAGCAGCTTCGCGACAGGGATGAACACTGAAGCTTTCTTT. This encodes CASSFATGMNTEAFF.

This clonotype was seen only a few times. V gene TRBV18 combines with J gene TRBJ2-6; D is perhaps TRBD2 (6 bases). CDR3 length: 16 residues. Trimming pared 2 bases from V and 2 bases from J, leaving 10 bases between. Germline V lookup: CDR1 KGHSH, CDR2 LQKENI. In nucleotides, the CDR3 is TGTGCCAGCTCACCAGACGGGGGTACTGGGGCCAACGTCCTGACTTTC. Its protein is CASSPDGGTGANVLTF.

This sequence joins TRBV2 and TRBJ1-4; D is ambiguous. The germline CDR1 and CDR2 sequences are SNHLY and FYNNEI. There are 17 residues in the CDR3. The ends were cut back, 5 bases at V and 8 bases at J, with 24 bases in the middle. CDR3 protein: CASSRQPSQIITEKLFF. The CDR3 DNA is TGTGCCAGCAGTCGTCAGCCTTCCCAAATCATCACGGAAAAACTGTTTTTT.

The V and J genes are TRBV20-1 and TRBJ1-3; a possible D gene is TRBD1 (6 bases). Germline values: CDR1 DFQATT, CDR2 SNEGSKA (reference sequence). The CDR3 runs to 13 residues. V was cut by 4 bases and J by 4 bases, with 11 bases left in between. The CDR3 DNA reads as TGCAGTGCTAACAGGGAAAGGGGAAACACCATATATTTT. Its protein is CSANRERGNTIYF.

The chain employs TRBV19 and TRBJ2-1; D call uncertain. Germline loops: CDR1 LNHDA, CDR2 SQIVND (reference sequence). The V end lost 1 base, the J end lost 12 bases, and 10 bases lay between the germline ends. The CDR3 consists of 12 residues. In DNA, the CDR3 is TGTGCCAGTAGTATAGGCCCGGGTGCGCAGTTCTTC. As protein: CASSIGPGAQFF.

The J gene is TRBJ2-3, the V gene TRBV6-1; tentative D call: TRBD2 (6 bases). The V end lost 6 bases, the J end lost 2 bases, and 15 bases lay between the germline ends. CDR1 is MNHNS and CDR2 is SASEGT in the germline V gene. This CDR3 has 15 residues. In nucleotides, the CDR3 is TGTGCCAGCAGCCCGAACACGGGGGTCACAGATACGCAGTATTTT. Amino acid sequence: CASSPNTGVTDTQYF.

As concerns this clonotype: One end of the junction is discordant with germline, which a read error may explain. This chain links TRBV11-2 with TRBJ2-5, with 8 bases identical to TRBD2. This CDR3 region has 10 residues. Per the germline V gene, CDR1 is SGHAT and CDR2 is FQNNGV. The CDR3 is CASSFSGARF. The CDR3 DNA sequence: TGTGCCAGCAGCTTTAGCGGGGCTAGGTTC. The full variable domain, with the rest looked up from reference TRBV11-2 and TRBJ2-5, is EAGVAQSPRYKIIEKRQSVAFWCNPISGHATLYWYQQILGQGPKLLIQFQNNGVVDDSQLPKDRFSAERLKGVDSTLKIQPAKLEDSAVYLCASSFSGARFGPGTRLLVL.

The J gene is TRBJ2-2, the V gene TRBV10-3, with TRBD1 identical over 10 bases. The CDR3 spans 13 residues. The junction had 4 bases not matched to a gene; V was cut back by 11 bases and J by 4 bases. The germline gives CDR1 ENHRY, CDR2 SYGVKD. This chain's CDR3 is CALRQGATGELFF. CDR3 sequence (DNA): TGTGCCCTACGACAGGGGGCCACCGGGGAGCTGTTTTTT.

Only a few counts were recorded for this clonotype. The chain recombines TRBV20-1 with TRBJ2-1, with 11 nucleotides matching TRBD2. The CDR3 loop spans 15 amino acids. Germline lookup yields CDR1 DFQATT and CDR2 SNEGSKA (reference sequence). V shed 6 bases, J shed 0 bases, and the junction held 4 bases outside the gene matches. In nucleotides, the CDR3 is TGCAGTGCGGCGGGACTAGCGGTCTCCTACAATGAGCAGTTCTTC. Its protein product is CSAAGLAVSYNEQFF.

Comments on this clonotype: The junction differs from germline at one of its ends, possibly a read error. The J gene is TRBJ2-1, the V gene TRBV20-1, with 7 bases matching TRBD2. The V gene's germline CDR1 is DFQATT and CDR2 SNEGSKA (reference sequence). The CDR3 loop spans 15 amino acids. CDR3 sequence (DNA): TGCTGTGCTAGCAGCCGGGGGGTCCCCTACAATGAGCAGTTCTTC. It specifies CCASSRGVPYNEQFF.

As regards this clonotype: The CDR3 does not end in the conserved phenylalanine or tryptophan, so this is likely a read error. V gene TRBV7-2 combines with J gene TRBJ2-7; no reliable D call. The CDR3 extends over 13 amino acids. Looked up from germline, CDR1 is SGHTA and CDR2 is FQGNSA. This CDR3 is CAGSPDLPYEQYL. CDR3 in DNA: TGTGCCGGCAGCCCGGACCTCCCCTACGAGCAGTACTTA.

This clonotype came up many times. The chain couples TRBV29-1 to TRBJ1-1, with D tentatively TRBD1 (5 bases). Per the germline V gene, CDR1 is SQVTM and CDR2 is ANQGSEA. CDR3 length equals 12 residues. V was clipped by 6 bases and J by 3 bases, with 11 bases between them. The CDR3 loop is CSVDLRDTEAFF. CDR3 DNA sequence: TGCAGCGTCGACCTCAGGGACACTGAAGCTTTCTTT. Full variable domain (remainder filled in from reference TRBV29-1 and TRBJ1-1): SAVISQKPSRDICQRGTSLTIQCQVDSQVTMMFWYRQQPGQSLTLIATANQGSEATYESGFVIDKFPISRPNLTFSTLTVSNMSPEDSSIYLCSVDLRDTEAFFGQGTRLTVV.

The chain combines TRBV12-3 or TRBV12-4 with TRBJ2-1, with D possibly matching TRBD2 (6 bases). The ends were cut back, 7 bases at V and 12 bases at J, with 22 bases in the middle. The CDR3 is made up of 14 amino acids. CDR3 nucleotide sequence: TGTGCCAGCATGGGTCTAGCGCGACCCCGGGGGCAGTTCTTC. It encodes CASMGLARPRGQFF.

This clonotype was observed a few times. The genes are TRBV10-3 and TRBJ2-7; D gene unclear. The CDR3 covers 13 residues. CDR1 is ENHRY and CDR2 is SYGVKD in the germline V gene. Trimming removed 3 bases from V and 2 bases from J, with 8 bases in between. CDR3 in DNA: TGTGCCATCAGTGATACCGCACCCTACGAGCAGTACTTC. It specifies CAISDTAPYEQYF.

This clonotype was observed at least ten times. The CDR3 sequence: CASSLVPGGGYTF. DNA for the CDR3: TGCGCCAGCAGCTTGGTTCCAGGGGGCGGCTACACCTTC. J is TRBJ1-2 and V is TRBV5-1; 8 bases map to TRBD1. The germline V gene has CDR1 SGHRS and CDR2 YFSETQ. V shed 0 bases and J 8 bases; nucleotides not matched to a gene: 3. The CDR3 totals 13 residues.

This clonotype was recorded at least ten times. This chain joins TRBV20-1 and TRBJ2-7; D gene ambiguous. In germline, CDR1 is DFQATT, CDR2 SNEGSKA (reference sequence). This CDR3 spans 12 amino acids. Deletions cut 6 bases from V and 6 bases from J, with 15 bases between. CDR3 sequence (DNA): TGCAGTGCCGCGGTACAAGAGCGCGAGCAGTACTTC. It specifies CSAAVQEREQYF.

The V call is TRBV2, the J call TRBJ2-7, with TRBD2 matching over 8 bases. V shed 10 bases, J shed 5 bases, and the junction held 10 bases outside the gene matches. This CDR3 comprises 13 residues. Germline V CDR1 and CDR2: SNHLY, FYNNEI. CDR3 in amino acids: CAIQGQAGDEQYF. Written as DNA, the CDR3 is TGTGCCATCCAAGGACAAGCGGGAGACGAGCAGTACTTC.

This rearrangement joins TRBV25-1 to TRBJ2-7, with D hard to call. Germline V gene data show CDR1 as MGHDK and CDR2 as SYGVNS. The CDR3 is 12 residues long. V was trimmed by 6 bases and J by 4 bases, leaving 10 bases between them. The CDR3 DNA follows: TGTGCCAGCAGGGGTAGCCTATACGAGCAGTACTTC. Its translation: CASRGSLYEQYF.

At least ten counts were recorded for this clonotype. The CDR3 reads CSAKKQGAGNQPQHF. The CDR3 DNA reads as TGCAGTGCTAAGAAACAGGGGGCTGGCAATCAGCCCCAGCATTTT. V and J are TRBV20-1 and TRBJ1-5; TRBD1 aligns across 9 bases. Per germline, CDR1 DFQATT and CDR2 SNEGSKA (reference sequence). The CDR3 contains 15 residues. The V segment lost 4 bases and the J segment 2 bases; nucleotides outside the gene matches: 6.

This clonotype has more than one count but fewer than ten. DNA of the CDR3: TGTGCCAGCAGCTTATCTCGGACCTTCACAGATACGCAGTATTTT. Protein: CASSLSRTFTDTQYF. The V gene is TRBV7-2, the J gene TRBJ2-3; D is uncertain. CDR1 is SGHTA, CDR2 FQGNSA, per germline. V was pared by 2 bases and J by 2 bases, with 11 bases between. The CDR3 has 15 amino acids.

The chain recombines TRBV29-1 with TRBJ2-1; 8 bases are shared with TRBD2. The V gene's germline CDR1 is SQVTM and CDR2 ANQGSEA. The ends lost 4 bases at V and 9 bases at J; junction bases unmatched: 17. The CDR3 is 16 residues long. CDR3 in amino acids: CSVAKGSGGPSGEQFF. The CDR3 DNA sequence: TGCAGCGTTGCAAAGGGGTCGGGAGGGCCGTCAGGTGAGCAGTTCTTC.

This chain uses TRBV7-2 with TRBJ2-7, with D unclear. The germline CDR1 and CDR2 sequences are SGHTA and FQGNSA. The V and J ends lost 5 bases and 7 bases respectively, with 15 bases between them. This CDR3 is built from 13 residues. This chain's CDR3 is CASSPLGSREQYF. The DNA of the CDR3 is TGTGCCAGCAGCCCTCTGGGGTCTCGTGAGCAGTACTTC. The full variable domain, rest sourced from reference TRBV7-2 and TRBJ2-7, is GAGVSQSPSNKVTEKGKDVELRCDPISGHTALYWYRQSLGQGLEFLIYFQGNSAPDKSGLPSDRFSAERTGGSVSTLTIQRTQQEDSAVYLCASSPLGSREQYFGPGTRLTVT.

The CDR3 protein is CAWSVGNEQYF. In DNA form, the CDR3 reads TGTGCCTGGAGTGTAGGGAACGAGCAGTACTTC. V and J are TRBV30 and TRBJ2-7, with unresolved D. V was shortened by 0 bases and J by 5 bases, with 5 bases between the two germline ends. Germline CDR1 is GTSNPN and CDR2 is SVGIG (reference sequence). The length of the CDR3 is 11 residues.

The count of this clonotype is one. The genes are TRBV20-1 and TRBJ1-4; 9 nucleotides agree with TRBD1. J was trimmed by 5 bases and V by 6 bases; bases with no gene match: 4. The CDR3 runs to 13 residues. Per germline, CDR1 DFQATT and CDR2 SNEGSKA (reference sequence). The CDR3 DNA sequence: TGCAGTGCCCAGACAGGGGGAAATGAAAAACTGTTTTTT. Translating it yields CSAQTGGNEKLFF.